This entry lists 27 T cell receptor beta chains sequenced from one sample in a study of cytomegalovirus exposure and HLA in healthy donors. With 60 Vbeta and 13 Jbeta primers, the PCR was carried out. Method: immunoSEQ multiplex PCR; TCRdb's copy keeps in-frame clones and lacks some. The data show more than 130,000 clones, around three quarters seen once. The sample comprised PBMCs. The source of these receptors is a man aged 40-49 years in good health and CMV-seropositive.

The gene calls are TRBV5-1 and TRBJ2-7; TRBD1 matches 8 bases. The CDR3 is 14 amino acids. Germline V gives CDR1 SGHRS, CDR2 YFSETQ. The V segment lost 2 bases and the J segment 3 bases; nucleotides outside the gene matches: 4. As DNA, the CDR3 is TGCGCCAGCAGCTTCGGGACAGGTATCTACGAGCAGTACTTC. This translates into CASSFGTGIYEQYF.

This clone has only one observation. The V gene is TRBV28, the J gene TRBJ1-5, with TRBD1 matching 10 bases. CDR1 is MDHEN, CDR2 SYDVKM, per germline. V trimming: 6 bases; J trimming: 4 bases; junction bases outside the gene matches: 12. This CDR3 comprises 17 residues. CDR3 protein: CASRRGWDRGSNQPQHF. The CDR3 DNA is TGTGCCAGCAGACGTGGTTGGGACAGGGGTAGTAATCAGCCCCAGCATTTT.

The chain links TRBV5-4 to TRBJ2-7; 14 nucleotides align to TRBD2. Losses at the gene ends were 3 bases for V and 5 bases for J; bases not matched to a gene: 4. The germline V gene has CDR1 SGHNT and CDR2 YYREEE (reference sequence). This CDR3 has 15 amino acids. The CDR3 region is CASSSGTSGSNEQYF. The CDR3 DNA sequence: TGTGCCAGCAGCTCCGGGACTAGCGGGAGTAACGAGCAGTACTTC.

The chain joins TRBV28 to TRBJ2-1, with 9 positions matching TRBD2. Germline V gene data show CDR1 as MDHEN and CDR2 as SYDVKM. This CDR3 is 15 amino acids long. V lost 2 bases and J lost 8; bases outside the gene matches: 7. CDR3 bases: TGTGCCAGCAGTTTAGCGGGGGGGCTCAGCGATGAGCAGTTCTTC. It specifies CASSLAGGLSDEQFF. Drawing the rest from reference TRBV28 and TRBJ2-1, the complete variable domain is DVKVTQSSRYLVKRTGEKVFLECVQDMDHENMFWYRQDPGLGLRLIYFSYDVKMKEKGDIPEGYSVSREKKERFSLILESASTNQTSMYLCASSLAGGLSDEQFFGPGTRLTVL.

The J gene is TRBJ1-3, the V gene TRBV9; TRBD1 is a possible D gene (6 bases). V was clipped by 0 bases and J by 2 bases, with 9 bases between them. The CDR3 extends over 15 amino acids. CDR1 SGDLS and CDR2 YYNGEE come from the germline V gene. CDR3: CASSVGQGPGNTIYF. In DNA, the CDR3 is TGTGCCAGCAGCGTAGGTCAGGGGCCTGGAAACACCATATATTTT.

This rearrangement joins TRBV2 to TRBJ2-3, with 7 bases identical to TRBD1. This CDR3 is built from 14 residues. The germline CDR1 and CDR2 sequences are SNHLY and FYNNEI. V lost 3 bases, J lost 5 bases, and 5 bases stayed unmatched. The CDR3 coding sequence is TGTGCCAGCAGTGAGGCAGGGGGTTTAGATACGCAGTATTTT. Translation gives CASSEAGGLDTQYF. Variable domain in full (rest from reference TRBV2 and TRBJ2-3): EPEVTQTPSHQVTQMGQEVILRCVPISNHLYFYWYRQILGQKVEFLVSFYNNEISEKSEIFDDQFSVERPDGSNFTLKIRSTKLEDSAMYFCASSEAGGLDTQYFGPGTRLTVL.

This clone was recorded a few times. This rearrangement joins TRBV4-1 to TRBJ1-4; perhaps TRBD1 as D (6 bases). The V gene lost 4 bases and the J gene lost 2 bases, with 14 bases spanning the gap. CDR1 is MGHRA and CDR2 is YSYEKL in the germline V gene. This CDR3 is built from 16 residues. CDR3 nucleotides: TGCGCCAGCAGCCCAGGGGTTATGGGGACTAATGAAAAACTGTTTTTT. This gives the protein CASSPGVMGTNEKLFF.

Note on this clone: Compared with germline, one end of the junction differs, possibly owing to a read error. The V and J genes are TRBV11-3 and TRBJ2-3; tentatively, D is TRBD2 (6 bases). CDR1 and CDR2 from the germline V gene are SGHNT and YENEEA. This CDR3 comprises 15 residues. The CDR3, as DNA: TGTGCCAGCACCTTAGGAGGGTTCAGCACAGATACGCAGTATTTT. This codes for CASTLGGFSTDTQYF.

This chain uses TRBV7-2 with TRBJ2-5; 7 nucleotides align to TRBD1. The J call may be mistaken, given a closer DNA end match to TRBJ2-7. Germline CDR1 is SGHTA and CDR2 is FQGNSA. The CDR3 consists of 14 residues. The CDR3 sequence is CASSLNRGSYEQYF. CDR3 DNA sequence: TGTGCCAGCAGCCTAAACAGGGGATCCTACGAGCAGTACTTC.

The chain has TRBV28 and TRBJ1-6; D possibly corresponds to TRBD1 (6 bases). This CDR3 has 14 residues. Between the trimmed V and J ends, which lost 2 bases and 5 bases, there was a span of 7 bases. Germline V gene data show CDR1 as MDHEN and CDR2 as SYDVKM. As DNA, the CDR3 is TGTGCCAGCAGTTTAAGGACAGATAATTCACCCCTCCACTTT. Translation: CASSLRTDNSPLHF. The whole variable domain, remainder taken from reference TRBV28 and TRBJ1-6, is DVKVTQSSRYLVKRTGEKVFLECVQDMDHENMFWYRQDPGLGLRLIYFSYDVKMKEKGDIPEGYSVSREKKERFSLILESASTNQTSMYLCASSLRTDNSPLHFGNGTRLTVT.

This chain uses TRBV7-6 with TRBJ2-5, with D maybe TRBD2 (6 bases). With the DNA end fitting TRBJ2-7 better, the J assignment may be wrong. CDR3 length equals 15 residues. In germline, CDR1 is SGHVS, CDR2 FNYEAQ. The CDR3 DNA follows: TGTGCCAGCAGCTACGGCGGGGTTAGCTCCTACGAGCAGTACTTC. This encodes CASSYGGVSSYEQYF.

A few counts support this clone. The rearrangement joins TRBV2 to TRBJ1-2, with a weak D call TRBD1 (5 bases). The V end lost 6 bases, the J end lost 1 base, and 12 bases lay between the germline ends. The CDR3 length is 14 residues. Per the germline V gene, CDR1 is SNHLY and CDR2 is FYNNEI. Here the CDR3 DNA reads TGTGCCAGCAGGCAGGGCAGAGGTAACTATGGCTACACCTTC. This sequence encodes CASRQGRGNYGYTF.

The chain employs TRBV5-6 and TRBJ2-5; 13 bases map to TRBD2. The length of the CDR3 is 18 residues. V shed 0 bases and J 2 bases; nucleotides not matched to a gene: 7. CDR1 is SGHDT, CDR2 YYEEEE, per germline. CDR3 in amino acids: CASSLVGGLAGFQETQYF. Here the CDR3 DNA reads TGTGCCAGCAGCTTGGTCGGGGGACTAGCGGGGTTTCAAGAGACCCAGTACTTC. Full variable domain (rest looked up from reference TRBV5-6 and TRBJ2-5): DAGVTQSPTHLIKTRGQQVTLRCSPKSGHDTVSWYQQALGQGPQFIFQYYEEEERQRGNFPDRFSGHQFPNYSSELNVNALLLGDSALYLCASSLVGGLAGFQETQYFGPGTRLLVL.

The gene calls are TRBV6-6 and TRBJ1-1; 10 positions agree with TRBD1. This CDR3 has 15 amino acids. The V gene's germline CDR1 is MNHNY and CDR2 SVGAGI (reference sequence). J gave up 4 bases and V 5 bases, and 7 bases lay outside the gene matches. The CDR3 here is CASSTDRGLSTEAFF. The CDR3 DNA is TGTGCCAGCAGTACAGACAGGGGGCTAAGCACTGAAGCTTTCTTT.

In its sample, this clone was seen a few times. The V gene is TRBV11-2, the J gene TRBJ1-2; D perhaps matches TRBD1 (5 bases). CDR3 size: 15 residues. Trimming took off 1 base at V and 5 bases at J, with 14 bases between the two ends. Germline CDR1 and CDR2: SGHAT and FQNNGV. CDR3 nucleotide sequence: TGTGCCAGCAGCTTAGCCCAAGGGGCGGATTATGGCTACACCTTC. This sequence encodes CASSLAQGADYGYTF.

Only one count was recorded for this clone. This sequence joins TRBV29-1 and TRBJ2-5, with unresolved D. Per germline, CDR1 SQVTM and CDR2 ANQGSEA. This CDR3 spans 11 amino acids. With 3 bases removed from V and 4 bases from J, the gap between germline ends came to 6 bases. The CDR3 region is CSVDLPETQYF. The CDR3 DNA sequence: TGCAGCGTTGACCTTCCAGAGACCCAGTACTTC.

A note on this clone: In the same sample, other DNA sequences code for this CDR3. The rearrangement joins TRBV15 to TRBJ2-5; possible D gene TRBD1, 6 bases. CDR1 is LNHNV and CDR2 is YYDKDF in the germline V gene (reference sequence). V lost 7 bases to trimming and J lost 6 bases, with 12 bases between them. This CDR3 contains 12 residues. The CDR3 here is CATTDWGQTQYF. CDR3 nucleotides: TGTGCCACCACAGACTGGGGGCAGACCCAGTACTTC. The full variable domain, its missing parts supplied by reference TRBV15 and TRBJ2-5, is DAMVIQNPRYQVTQFGKPVTLSCSQTLNHNVMYWYQQKSSQAPKLLFHYYDKDFNNEADTPDNFQSRRPNTSFCFLDIRSPGLGDTAMYLCATTDWGQTQYFGPGTRLLVL.

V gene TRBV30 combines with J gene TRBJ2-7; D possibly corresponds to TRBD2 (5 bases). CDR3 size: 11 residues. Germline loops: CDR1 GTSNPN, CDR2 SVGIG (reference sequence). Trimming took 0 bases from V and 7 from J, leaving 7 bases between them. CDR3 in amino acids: CAWSVRGEQYF. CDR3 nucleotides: TGTGCCTGGAGTGTACGGGGAGAGCAGTACTTC.

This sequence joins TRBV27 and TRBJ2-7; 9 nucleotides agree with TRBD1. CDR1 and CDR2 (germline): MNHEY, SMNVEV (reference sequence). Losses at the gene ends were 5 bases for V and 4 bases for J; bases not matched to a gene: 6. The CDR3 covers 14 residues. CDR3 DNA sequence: TGTGCCAGCAGTCCGGGACAGGGTTTTTACGAGCAGTACTTC. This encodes CASSPGQGFYEQYF.

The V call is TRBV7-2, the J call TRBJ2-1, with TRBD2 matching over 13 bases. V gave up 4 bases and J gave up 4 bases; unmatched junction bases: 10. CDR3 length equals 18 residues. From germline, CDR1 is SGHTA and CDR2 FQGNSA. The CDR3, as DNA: TGTGCCAGCAGCTCCCGGACTAGCGGGAGAAACTCATACAATGAGCAGTTCTTC. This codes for CASSSRTSGRNSYNEQFF.

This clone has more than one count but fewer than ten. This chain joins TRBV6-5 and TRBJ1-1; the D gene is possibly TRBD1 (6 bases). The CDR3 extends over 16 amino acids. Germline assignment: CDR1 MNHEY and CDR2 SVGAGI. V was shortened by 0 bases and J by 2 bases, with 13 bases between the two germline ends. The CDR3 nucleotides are TGTGCCAGCAGTTACTCACTACAGGGAGCTAACACTGAAGCTTTCTTT. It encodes CASSYSLQGANTEAFF.

This chain's CDR3 is CASSPPGGGYTF. For the CDR3, the DNA is TGCGCCAGCAGCCCTCCAGGGGGCGGCTACACCTTC. The chain carries TRBV5-1 and TRBJ1-2; 8 bases are shared with TRBD1. The CDR3 has 12 amino acids. Trimming removed 4 bases from V and 8 bases from J; junction bases left unmatched: 4. CDR1 SGHRS and CDR2 YFSETQ come from the germline V gene.

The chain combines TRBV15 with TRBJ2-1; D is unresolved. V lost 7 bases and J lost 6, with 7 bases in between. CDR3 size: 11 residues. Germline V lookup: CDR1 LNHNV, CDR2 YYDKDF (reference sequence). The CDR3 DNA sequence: TGTGCCACCAACAGCTTCAATGAGCAGTTCTTC. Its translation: CATNSFNEQFF.

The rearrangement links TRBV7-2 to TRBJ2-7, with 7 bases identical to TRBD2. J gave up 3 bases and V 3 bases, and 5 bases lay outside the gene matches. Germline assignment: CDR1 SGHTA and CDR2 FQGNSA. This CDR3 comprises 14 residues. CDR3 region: CASSFRGDYYEQYF. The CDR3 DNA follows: TGTGCCAGCAGCTTCCGGGGGGACTACTACGAGCAGTACTTC.

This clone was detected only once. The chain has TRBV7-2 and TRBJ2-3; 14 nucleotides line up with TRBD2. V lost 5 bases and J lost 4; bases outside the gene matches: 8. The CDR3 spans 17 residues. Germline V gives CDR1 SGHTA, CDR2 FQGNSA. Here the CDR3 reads CASSPRTSGRFADTQYF. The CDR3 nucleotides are TGTGCCAGCAGCCCCCGGACTAGCGGGAGGTTCGCAGATACGCAGTATTTT.

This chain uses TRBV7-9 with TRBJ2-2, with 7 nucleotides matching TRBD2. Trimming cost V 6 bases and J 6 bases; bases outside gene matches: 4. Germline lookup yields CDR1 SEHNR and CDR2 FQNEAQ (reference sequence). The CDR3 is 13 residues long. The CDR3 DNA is TGTGCCAGCAGACACGGACTAGCCGGGGAGCTGTTTTTT. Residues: CASRHGLAGELFF.

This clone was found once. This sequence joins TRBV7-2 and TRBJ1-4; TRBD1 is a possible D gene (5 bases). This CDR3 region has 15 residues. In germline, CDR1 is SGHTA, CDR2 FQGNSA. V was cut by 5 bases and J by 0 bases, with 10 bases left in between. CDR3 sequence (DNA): TGTGCCAGCAGCGTGGGGCCCGCAACTAATGAAAAACTGTTTTTT. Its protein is CASSVGPATNEKLFF.